These 2 T cell receptor beta chains were sequenced from one sample in a study of OX40 agonist ivuxolimab in advanced cancers. Libraries were prepared by immunoSEQ multiplex PCR; TCRdb keeps only in-frame clonotypes and omits some of them. Among fewer than 90,000 clones listed, 85% were seen once. The material was CD4+ or CD8+ T cells sorted from blood, obtained in a trial of the OX40 agonist ivuxolimab. The receptors were sampled from an adult with an advanced solid tumor such as melanoma, head and neck, liver or kidney cancer.

The chain carries TRBV30 and TRBJ2-4, with D unresolved. The CDR3 contains 13 residues. Germline V gene lookup returns CDR1 GTSNPN and CDR2 SVGIG (reference sequence). The V and J ends lost 3 bases and 7 bases respectively, with 13 bases between them. The DNA for the CDR3 is TGTGCCTGGAGCGCTTCCCAGTATAACATTCAGTACTTC. Protein sequence: CAWSASQYNIQYF.

This clone occurred a few times. The chain carries TRBV9 and TRBJ2-5; TRBD1 is a possible D gene (6 bases). This CDR3 region has 12 residues. Germline V gene lookup returns CDR1 SGDLS and CDR2 YYNGEE. V dropped 4 bases and J dropped 2 bases, with 6 bases sitting between them. The CDR3 DNA reads TGTGCCAGCAGCAGGGGGCAAGAGACCCAGTACTTC. Encoded protein: CASSRGQETQYF.